Shown below are 8 T cell receptor beta chains from a single sample sequenced in a study of technical replicates of blood from a few donors. Sequencing was performed with immunoSEQ multiplex PCR; in TCRdb, only in-frame clones are kept and a portion is missing. The sample holds roughly 93,000 clones; roughly 96% are singletons and the top ten take around 0.26%. The specimen sequenced was T cells isolated from PBMCs. The source is a human donor in good health.

This clone occurred once. V gene TRBV10-3 combines with J gene TRBJ1-4, with a possible D match to TRBD1 (5 bases). The V end lost 9 bases, the J end lost 2 bases, and 10 bases lay between the germline ends. The CDR3 extends over 13 amino acids. Germline values: CDR1 ENHRY, CDR2 SYGVKD. The CDR3 is CAIRGGTNEKLFF. CDR3 nucleotides: TGTGCCATTAGGGGTGGGACTAATGAAAAACTGTTTTTT.

DNA of the CDR3: TGTGCCAGCAGCTTAGTGACTAAGGAGACCCAGTACTTC. Protein: CASSLVTKETQYF. The chain joins TRBV7-6 to TRBJ2-5; D perhaps matches TRBD2 (5 bases). The germline V and J ends were trimmed by 1 base and 5 bases, with 8 bases remaining between them. The germline V gene encodes CDR1 SGHVS and CDR2 FNYEAQ. The CDR3 extends over 13 amino acids.

The rearrangement joins TRBV7-8 to TRBJ2-2, with D possibly TRBD2 on 6 matching bases. The ends were cut back, 3 bases at V and 1 base at J, with 15 bases in the middle. The CDR3 sequence is 17 residues long. Germline V gene data show CDR1 as SGHVS and CDR2 as FQNEAQ. As DNA, the CDR3 is TGTGCCAGCAGCTTCCGGGGGAGGCAGGGGAACACCGGGGAGCTGTTTTTT. This sequence encodes CASSFRGRQGNTGELFF.

This chain uses TRBV9 with TRBJ2-1; TRBD2 is a possible D gene (7 bases). Germline V gives CDR1 SGDLS, CDR2 YYNGEE. V lost 4 bases and J 5 bases, leaving 13 bases between the germline ends. CDR3 size: 14 residues. The CDR3 DNA is TGTGCCAGCAGCCTTGAGGGGGGGCACAATGAGCAGTTCTTC. It encodes CASSLEGGHNEQFF.

V usage is TRBV6-1 and J usage is TRBJ2-2; D is unclear. Germline-derived CDR1 and CDR2 are MNHNS and SASEGT. This CDR3 region has 17 residues. V lost 4 bases and J 0 bases, leaving 15 bases between the germline ends. The CDR3 loop reads CASSAGSSLTNTGELFF. CDR3 nucleotide sequence: TGTGCCAGCAGTGCCGGGTCCTCCCTAACGAACACCGGGGAGCTGTTTTTT.

Here the CDR3 DNA reads TGCGCCAGCAGCCCCACCGGGACAGATTACGCCACCATATATTTT. As protein: CASSPTGTDYATIYF. This rearrangement joins TRBV4-1 to TRBJ1-3, with 7 bases fitting TRBD1. CDR1 is MGHRA and CDR2 is YSYEKL in the germline V gene. The CDR3 totals 15 residues. The V segment lost 4 bases and the J segment 9 bases; nucleotides outside the gene matches: 12.

The J gene is TRBJ2-3, the V gene TRBV13; a possible D gene is TRBD1 (5 bases). Trimming shortened V by 5 bases and J by 0 bases, and 12 bases separated the two germline ends. The CDR3 has 15 amino acids. From germline, CDR1 is PRHDT and CDR2 FYEKMQ (reference sequence). CDR3 bases: TGTGCCAGCAGCCCGACAGTCGCGAGCACAGATACGCAGTATTTT. Protein product: CASSPTVASTDTQYF. The full variable domain, with the rest looked up from reference TRBV13 and TRBJ2-3, is AAGVIQSPRHLIKEKRETATLKCYPIPRHDTVYWYQQGPGQDPQFLISFYEKMQSDKGSIPDRFSAQQFSDYHSELNMSSLELGDSALYFCASSPTVASTDTQYFGPGTRLTVL.

Only one count was recorded for this clone. The V and J genes are TRBV27 and TRBJ2-7; D is perhaps TRBD1 (5 bases). The V and J ends lost 7 bases and 1 base respectively, with 14 bases between them. This CDR3 is built from 14 residues. Per the germline V gene, CDR1 is MNHEY and CDR2 is SMNVEV (reference sequence). The CDR3 spells CASNRRTVSYEQYF. The CDR3, as DNA: TGTGCCAGCAACAGGCGGACGGTGTCCTACGAGCAGTACTTC.